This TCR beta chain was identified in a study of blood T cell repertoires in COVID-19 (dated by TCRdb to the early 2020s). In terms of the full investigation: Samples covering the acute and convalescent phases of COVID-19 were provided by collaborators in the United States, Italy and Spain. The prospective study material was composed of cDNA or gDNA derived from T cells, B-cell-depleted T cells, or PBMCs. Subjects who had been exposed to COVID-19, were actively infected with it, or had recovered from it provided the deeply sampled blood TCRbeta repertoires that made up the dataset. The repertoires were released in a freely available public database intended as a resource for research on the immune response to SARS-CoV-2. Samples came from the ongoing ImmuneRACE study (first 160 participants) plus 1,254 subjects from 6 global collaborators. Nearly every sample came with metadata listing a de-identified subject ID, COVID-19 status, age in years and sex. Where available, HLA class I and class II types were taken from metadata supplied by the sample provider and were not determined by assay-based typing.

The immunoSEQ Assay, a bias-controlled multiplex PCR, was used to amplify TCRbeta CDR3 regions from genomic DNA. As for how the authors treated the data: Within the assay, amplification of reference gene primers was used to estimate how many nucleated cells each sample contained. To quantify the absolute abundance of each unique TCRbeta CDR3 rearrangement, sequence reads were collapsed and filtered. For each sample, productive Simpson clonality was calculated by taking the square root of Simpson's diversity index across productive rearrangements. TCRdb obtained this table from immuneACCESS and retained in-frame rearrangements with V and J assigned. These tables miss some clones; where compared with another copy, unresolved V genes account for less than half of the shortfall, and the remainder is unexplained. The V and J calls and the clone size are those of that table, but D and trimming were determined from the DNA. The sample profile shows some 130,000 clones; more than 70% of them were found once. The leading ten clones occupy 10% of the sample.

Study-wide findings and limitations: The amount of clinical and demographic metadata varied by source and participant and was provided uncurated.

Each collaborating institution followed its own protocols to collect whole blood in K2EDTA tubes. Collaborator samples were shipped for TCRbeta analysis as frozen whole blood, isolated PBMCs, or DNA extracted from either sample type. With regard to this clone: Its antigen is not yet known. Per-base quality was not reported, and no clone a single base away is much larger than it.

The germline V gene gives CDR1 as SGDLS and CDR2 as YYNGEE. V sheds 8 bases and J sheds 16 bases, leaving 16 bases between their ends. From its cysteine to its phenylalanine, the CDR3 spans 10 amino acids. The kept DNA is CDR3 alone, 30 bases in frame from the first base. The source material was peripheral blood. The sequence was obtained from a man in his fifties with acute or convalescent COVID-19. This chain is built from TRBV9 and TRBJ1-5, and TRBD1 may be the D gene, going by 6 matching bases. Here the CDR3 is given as CASCNGGLHF. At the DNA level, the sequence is TGTGCCAGTTGTAACGGGGGGCTACATTTT.